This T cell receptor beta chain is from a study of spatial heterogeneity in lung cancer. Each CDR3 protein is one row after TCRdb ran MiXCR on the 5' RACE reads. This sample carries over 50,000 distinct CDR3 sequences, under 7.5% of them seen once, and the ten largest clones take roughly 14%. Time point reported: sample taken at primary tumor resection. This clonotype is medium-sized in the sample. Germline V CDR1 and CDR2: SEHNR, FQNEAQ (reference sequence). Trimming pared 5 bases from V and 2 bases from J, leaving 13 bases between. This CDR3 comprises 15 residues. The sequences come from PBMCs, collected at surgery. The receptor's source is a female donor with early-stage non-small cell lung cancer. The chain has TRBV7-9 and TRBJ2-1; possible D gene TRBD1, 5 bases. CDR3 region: CASSVPGNPYNEQFF. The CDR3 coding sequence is TGTGCCAGCAGCGTCCCAGGGAACCCCTACAATGAGCAGTTCTTC.